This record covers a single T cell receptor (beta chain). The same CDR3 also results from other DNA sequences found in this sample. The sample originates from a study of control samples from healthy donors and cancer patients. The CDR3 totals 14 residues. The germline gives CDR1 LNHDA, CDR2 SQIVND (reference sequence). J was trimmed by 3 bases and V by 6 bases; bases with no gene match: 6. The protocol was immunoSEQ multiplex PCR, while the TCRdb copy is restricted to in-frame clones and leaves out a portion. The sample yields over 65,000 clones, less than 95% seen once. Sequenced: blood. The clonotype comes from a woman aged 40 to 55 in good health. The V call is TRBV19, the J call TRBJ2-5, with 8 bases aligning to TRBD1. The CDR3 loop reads CASSMGQAKETQYF. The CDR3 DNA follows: TGTGCCAGTAGCATGGGACAGGCAAAAGAGACCCAGTACTTC. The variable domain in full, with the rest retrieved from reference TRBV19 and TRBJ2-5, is DGGITQSPKYLFRKEGQNVTLSCEQNLNHDAMYWYRQDPGQGLRLIYYSQIVNDFQKGDIAEGYSVSREKKESFPLTVTSAQKNPTAFYLCASSMGQAKETQYFGPGTRLLVL.